This entry lists 19 T cell receptor beta chains sequenced from one sample in a study of blood T cell repertoires in COVID-19. Profiling relied on immunoSEQ multiplex PCR, and the TCRdb table lists in-frame clones only, not all of them. The table includes approximately 260,000 clones, roughly 84% detected once. Source material: peripheral blood. Receptors originate from a human donor in a cohort sampled during active COVID-19.

The chain links TRBV7-2 to TRBJ2-5; tentatively, D is TRBD1 (6 bases). Germline-derived CDR1 and CDR2 are SGHTA and FQGNSA. There are 17 residues in the CDR3. V gave up 5 bases and J gave up 3 bases, with 22 bases separating them. CDR3 loop: CASSPPPGHVKEETQYF. CDR3 coding DNA: TGTGCCAGCAGCCCACCCCCGGGACACGTTAAGGAAGAGACCCAGTACTTC.

The chain couples TRBV6-5 to TRBJ1-5; no reliable D call. Germline CDR1 MNHEY, CDR2 SVGAGI. The CDR3 is made up of 13 amino acids. Trimming pared 2 bases from V and 4 bases from J, leaving 6 bases between. The CDR3 DNA reads TGTGCCAGCAGTTACGAGGTTAATCAGCCCCAGCATTTT. Translation: CASSYEVNQPQHF.

This sequence joins TRBV6-5 and TRBJ1-1; tentatively, D is TRBD1 (5 bases). This CDR3 is built from 10 residues. Trimming removed 10 bases from V and 7 bases from J, with 10 bases in between. The V gene's germline CDR1 is MNHEY and CDR2 SVGAGI. Written as DNA, the CDR3 is TGTGCCACCAGGGACTTTGAAGCTTTCTTT. Amino acid sequence: CATRDFEAFF.

V and J are TRBV18 and TRBJ1-2, with a possible D match to TRBD1 (5 bases). V was clipped by 0 bases and J by 7 bases, with 15 bases between them. The CDR3 spans 15 residues. Per the germline V gene, CDR1 is KGHSH and CDR2 is LQKENI. The CDR3 DNA is TGTGCCAGCTCACCACCGCACTCAGGGCGTGGTGGCTACACCTTC. Its protein product is CASSPPHSGRGGYTF.

The V and J genes are TRBV7-3 and TRBJ1-2; 9 bases fit TRBD1. Germline V gene sequence: CDR1 SGHTA, CDR2 FQGTGA. Trimming took 5 bases from V and 3 from J; bases not matched to a gene: 7. The CDR3 totals 15 residues. The CDR3 DNA sequence: TGTGCCAGCAGCCCCACGGGACAGGGATACTATGGCTACACCTTC. This translates into CASSPTGQGYYGYTF.

The chain employs TRBV27 and TRBJ2-7; D is perhaps TRBD2 (7 bases). CDR3 length equals 15 residues. V gave up 5 bases and J gave up 3 bases, with 17 bases separating them. Per the germline V gene, CDR1 is MNHEY and CDR2 is SMNVEV (reference sequence). This chain's CDR3 is CASSPKGGLNYEQYF. The CDR3 bases are TGTGCCAGCAGTCCAAAGGGGGGACTAAACTACGAGCAGTACTTC.

The V and J genes are TRBV12-5 and TRBJ2-1; D remains ambiguous. Trimming shortened V by 2 bases and J by 4 bases, and 15 bases separated the two germline ends. This CDR3 is 16 amino acids long. Looked up from germline, CDR1 is LGHNT and CDR2 is FRNRAP. This chain's CDR3 is CASGLPGQTPYNEQFF. DNA of the CDR3: TGTGCTAGTGGTTTGCCAGGTCAGACGCCTTACAATGAGCAGTTCTTC.

The rearrangement joins TRBV18 to TRBJ2-4; a possible D gene is TRBD2 (5 bases). This CDR3 is 17 amino acids long. Germline CDR1 KGHSH, CDR2 LQKENI. V lost 0 bases to trimming and J lost 1 base, with 13 bases between them. CDR3 coding DNA: TGTGCCAGCTCACCACCGAACGGGATGTCGGCCAAAAACATTCAGTACTTC. It codes for CASSPPNGMSAKNIQYF.

CDR3 DNA sequence: TGTGCCAGCAGCAGGGACTATTTCGAGCAGTACTTC. Amino acid sequence: CASSRDYFEQYF. The rearrangement links TRBV7-2 to TRBJ2-7; 7 bases are a match to TRBD2. V dropped 5 bases and J dropped 6; count of bases not matched to a gene: 4. Germline V gene lookup returns CDR1 SGHTA and CDR2 FQGNSA. This CDR3 region has 12 residues.

The chain joins TRBV6-5 to TRBJ1-5; a possible D gene is TRBD1 (6 bases). The CDR3 is 14 residues long. V was trimmed by 2 bases and J by 4 bases, leaving 9 bases between them. Germline V gives CDR1 MNHEY, CDR2 SVGAGI. This chain's CDR3 is CASSYTRGNQPQHF. DNA of the CDR3: TGTGCCAGCAGTTACACCAGGGGTAATCAGCCCCAGCATTTT.

The chain employs TRBV27 and TRBJ1-3; 10 bases fit TRBD1. With 2 bases clipped from V and 0 bases from J, the junction kept 4 bases outside the gene matches. This CDR3 contains 17 residues. Germline lookup yields CDR1 MNHEY and CDR2 SMNVEV (reference sequence). The CDR3 bases are TGTGCCAGCAGTTTAACCCGACAGGGGGCCTCTGGAAACACCATATATTTT. Its protein product is CASSLTRQGASGNTIYF.

The V gene is TRBV6-4, the J gene TRBJ2-2; perhaps TRBD2 as D (5 bases). Germline V gene sequence: CDR1 MRHNA, CDR2 SNTAGT. This CDR3 is built from 14 residues. V lost 3 bases and J lost 7, with 12 bases in between. The CDR3 here is CASSESGMNGELFF. DNA of the CDR3: TGTGCCAGCAGTGAATCCGGGATGAACGGGGAGCTGTTTTTT.

In DNA, the CDR3 is TGTGCCAGCAGCCCCCCGTCGGGACAGGGATACACCGGGGAGCTGTTTTTT. This translates into CASSPPSGQGYTGELFF. The chain has TRBV11-2 and TRBJ2-2; 9 bases are shared with TRBD1. V dropped 5 bases and J dropped 3; count of bases not matched to a gene: 10. Germline V CDR1 and CDR2: SGHAT, FQNNGV. The CDR3 spans 17 residues.

The V call is TRBV2, the J call TRBJ2-3; D remains ambiguous. Germline CDR1 and CDR2: SNHLY and FYNNEI. V lost 4 bases and J 2 bases, leaving 10 bases between the germline ends. There are 14 residues in the CDR3. The CDR3 DNA is TGTGCCAGCAGTGTAGGCCTAGACACAGATACGCAGTATTTT. It specifies CASSVGLDTDTQYF.

In its sample, this clone was seen once. The V gene is TRBV9, the J gene TRBJ1-5; possibly TRBD1 for D (6 bases). Germline loops: CDR1 SGDLS, CDR2 YYNGEE. V was shortened by 4 bases and J by 0 bases, with 8 bases between the two germline ends. This CDR3 region has 14 residues. DNA for the CDR3: TGTGCCAGCAGCAAAGGGGGTAGCAATCAGCCCCAGCATTTT. This sequence encodes CASSKGGSNQPQHF.

V gene TRBV6-6 combines with J gene TRBJ1-5; TRBD1 agrees at 8 bases. The CDR3 covers 16 residues. Germline values: CDR1 MNHNY, CDR2 SVGAGI (reference sequence). V gave up 7 bases and J gave up 3 bases; unmatched junction bases: 11. The CDR3, as DNA: TGTGCCAGCATAGGCACCCGACAGGGGAACAATCAGCCCCAGCATTTT. It specifies CASIGTRQGNNQPQHF.

The CDR3, as DNA: TGTGCCAGCAGCTTGGCCGGTGGCGGGGGGAGAGGCGAGCAGTACTTC. It is translated as CASSLAGGGGRGEQYF. V and J are TRBV5-6 and TRBJ2-7; 8 bases align to TRBD2. The ends lost 0 bases at V and 6 bases at J; junction bases unmatched: 11. The germline V gene encodes CDR1 SGHDT and CDR2 YYEEEE. The CDR3 is 16 residues long.

The chain joins TRBV29-1 to TRBJ2-5; weak D call: TRBD2 (5 bases). The CDR3 contains 11 residues. Germline-derived CDR1 and CDR2 are SQVTM and ANQGSEA. V lost 5 bases and J lost 5, with 9 bases in between. Here the CDR3 reads CSVSSGETQYF. CDR3 in DNA: TGCAGCGTTTCATCGGGGGAGACCCAGTACTTC.

The V gene is TRBV7-9, the J gene TRBJ2-2, with 8 positions matching TRBD1. Germline CDR1 reads SEHNR; CDR2 reads FQNEAQ (reference sequence). This CDR3 has 17 amino acids. V dropped 4 bases and J dropped 5; count of bases not matched to a gene: 12. The CDR3, as DNA: TGTGCCAGCAGCTCCGGTCCGGACAGGGTGAATACCGGGGAGCTGTTTTTT. This encodes CASSSGPDRVNTGELFF. The complete variable domain, with remaining parts taken from reference TRBV7-9 and TRBJ2-2, reads DTGVSQNPRHKITKRGQNVTFRCDPISEHNRLYWYRQTLGQGPEFLTYFQNEAQLEKSRLLSDRFSAERPKGSFSTLEIQRTEQGDSAMYLCASSSGPDRVNTGELFFGEGSRLTVL.